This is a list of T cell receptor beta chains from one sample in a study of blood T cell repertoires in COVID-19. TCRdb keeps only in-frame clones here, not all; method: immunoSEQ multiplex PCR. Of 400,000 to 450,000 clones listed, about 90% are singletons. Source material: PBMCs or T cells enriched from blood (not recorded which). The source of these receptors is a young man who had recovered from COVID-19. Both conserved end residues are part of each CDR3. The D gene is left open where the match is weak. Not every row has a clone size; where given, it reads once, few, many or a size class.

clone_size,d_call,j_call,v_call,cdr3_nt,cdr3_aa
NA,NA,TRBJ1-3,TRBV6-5,TGTGCCAGCAGTAATCAGGGTCTAGCTGGAAACACCATATATTTT,CASSNQGLAGNTIYF
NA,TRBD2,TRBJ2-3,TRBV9,TGTGCCAGCAGCGGGACTAGCGGTGGGAGTCCAGATACGCAGTATTTT,CASSGTSGGSPDTQYF
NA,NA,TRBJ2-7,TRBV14,TGTGCCAGCAGCCAACAGGGCCCTTACGAGCAGTACTTC,CASSQQGPYEQYF
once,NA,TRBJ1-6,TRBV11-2,TGTGCCAGCAGCTTAGGACGGCCCAGGACACCCCTCCACTTT,CASSLGRPRTPLHF
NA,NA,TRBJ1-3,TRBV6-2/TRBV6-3,TGTGCCAGCAGTTACGACAGTGTTAAGATCTCTGGAAACACCATATATTTT,CASSYDSVKISGNTIYF
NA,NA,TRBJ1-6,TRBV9,TGTGCCAGCAGCGTCACCTATAATTCACCCCTCCACTTT,CASSVTYNSPLHF
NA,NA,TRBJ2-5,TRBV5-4,TGTGCCAGCAGCCTTAGATCCGGGAGCCAGACCCAGTACTTC,CASSLRSGSQTQYF
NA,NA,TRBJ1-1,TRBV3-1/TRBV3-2,TGTGCCAGCAGCCAAGTGGGCCGTAACACTGAAGCTTTCTTT,CASSQVGRNTEAFF
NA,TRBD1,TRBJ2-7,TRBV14,TGTGCCAGCAGCCCCGGGGACAGCCTTCCATCCGGCGAGCAGTACTTC,CASSPGDSLPSGEQYF
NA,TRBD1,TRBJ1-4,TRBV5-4,TGTGCCAGCAGCTTTACAGGGGGCCCCGGGGAAAAACTGTTTTTT,CASSFTGGPGEKLFF
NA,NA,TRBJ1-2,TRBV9,TGTGCCAGCAGCGTCTCGGGATCCTTTAGCTACACCTTC,CASSVSGSFSYTF
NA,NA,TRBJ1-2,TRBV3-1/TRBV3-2,TGTGCCAGCAGCCAAGGTGGTGGGCCTGGCGGCTACACCTTC,CASSQGGGPGGYTF
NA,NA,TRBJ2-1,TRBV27,TGTGCCAGCAGTTTATCGGCCCTTATAAATGAGCAGTTCTTC,CASSLSALINEQFF
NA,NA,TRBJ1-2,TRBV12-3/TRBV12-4,TGTGCCAGCAGCCCAGGCTTCTATGGCTACACCTTC,CASSPGFYGYTF
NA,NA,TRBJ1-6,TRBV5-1,TGCGCCAGCAGGGGGGAGGGAAATTCACCCCTCCACTTT,CASRGEGNSPLHF
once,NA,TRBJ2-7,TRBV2,TGTGCCAGCAGTGATCCCGCAGGGGTGGCCTACGAGCAGTACTTC,CASSDPAGVAYEQYF